This T cell receptor beta chain is from a study of neurological immune-mediated disorders. This clonotype was counted ten times or more. TCRdb processed the 5' RACE reads anew with MiXCR; each CDR3 protein has one entry. The data show tens of thousands of distinct CDR3 sequences, about 5% seen once. Time point reported: longitudinal time-point 2. The source material was PBMCs. The receptor comes from an older woman with multiple sclerosis.

The CDR3 DNA reads as TGTGCCAGCAGCGTAGTGGGGGCGAACACCGGGGAGCTGTTTTTT. It is translated as CASSVVGANTGELFF. V is TRBV9 and J is TRBJ2-2; D is tentatively TRBD1 or TRBD2 (5 bases each). The CDR3 sequence is 15 residues long. V was cut by 0 bases and J by 0 bases, with 6 bases left in between. From germline, CDR1 is SGDLS and CDR2 YYNGEE.